These 2 T cell receptor beta chains came from one sample sequenced in a study of vaccination and CD4 T cells after COVID-19. Sequencing of cultured CD4+ T cell DNA used the Oncomine TCR Beta short-read assay. Using its own MiXCR run on the PCR reads, TCRdb lists one record per CDR3 protein. Of about 21,000 distinct CDR3 sequences in the sample, around a quarter were seen once. Treatment meaning: roughly 10-day PBMC culture with coronavirus spike peptide pools or control peptides (ViraFEST assay). What these receptors recognize is not known. Input material: cultured CD4+ T cells from blood. These receptors all stem from a human donor with COVID-19.

V usage is TRBV6-1 and J usage is TRBJ2-3; 12 bases agree with TRBD2. Trimming cost V 6 bases and J 0 bases; bases outside gene matches: 4. In germline, CDR1 is MNHNS, CDR2 SASEGT. The CDR3 is 16 amino acids. CDR3 coding DNA: TGTGCCAGCAGGGTACTAGCGGGGGGAAGCACAGATACGCAGTATTTT. Its translation is CASRVLAGGSTDTQYF.

This chain joins TRBV25-1 and TRBJ2-2; no reliable D call. The CDR3 covers 12 residues. Trimming cost V 7 bases and J 5 bases, with 8 bases left between them. Germline-derived CDR1 and CDR2 are MGHDK and SYGVNS. As DNA, the CDR3 is TGTGCCAGCAATCTGGGGACCGGGGAGCTGTTTTTT. Its translation is CASNLGTGELFF.